This note documents a single T cell receptor beta chain sequence. Its specificity is unknown. This record comes from a study of siplizumab effects on memory and regulatory T cells. Assay: immunoSEQ multiplex PCR; the TCRdb copy retains only in-frame clones and omits some. Of roughly 26,000 clones listed, 80% to 90% are singletons. The study's findings and limits: Sequences below about 10^-5 frequency were poorly captured, and few alloreactive clones mapped to unstimulated subsets. Alloreactive sequences traceable to unstimulated CD4+ memory cells were significantly reduced by siplizumab.

Researchers sequenced unstimulated naive, memory, effector memory and TEMRA subsets in a few donor pairs. The CDR3 length is 14 residues. Trimming cost V 5 bases and J 4 bases, with 11 bases left between them. Germline CDR1 is MDHEN and CDR2 is SYDVKM. The sequenced sample consisted of memory CD4+ T cells sorted from blood. This receptor was obtained from a human donor in good health. The chain couples TRBV28 to TRBJ2-2; D gene ambiguous. CDR3 residues: CASSPRAPTGELFF. CDR3 DNA sequence: TGTGCCAGCAGTCCCCGGGCCCCCACCGGGGAGCTGTTTTTT.